Presented here are 20 T cell receptor beta chains from one specimen sequenced in a study of OX40 agonist ivuxolimab in advanced cancers. The library was built by means of the immunoSEQ multiplex PCR assay. In TCRdb, the immuneACCESS table is reduced to in-frame sequences with V and J assigned. These tables do not hold every clone; where another copy was compared, an unresolved V gene accounts for under half, and the others remain unexplained. Within this sample are some 70,000 clones, with under 90% of them counted one time only. The ten most abundant clones make up over 2% of the sample. The sequences come from CD4+ or CD8+ T cells sorted from blood, collected in a trial of the OX40 agonist ivuxolimab. These receptors were obtained from an adult with an advanced solid tumor such as melanoma, head and neck, liver or kidney cancer.

This chain joins TRBV29-1 and TRBJ2-3, with 8 bases that match TRBD1. From germline, CDR1 is SQVTM and CDR2 ANQGSEA. The CDR3 is 12 residues long. Trimming cost V 6 bases and J 3 bases; bases outside gene matches: 2. The CDR3 DNA reads as TGCAGCGTACGGACAGGGACAGATACGCAGTATTTT. The encoded protein is CSVRTGTDTQYF.

This sequence joins TRBV2 and TRBJ2-3; D could derive from TRBD1 or TRBD2 (5 bases each). This CDR3 region has 13 residues. V was pared by 3 bases and J by 15 bases, with 19 bases between. The germline gives CDR1 SNHLY, CDR2 FYNNEI. In DNA, the CDR3 is TGTGCCAGCAGTGAGAGGGGCAAGGACCCAGCATATTTT. This sequence encodes CASSERGKDPAYF.

The chain recombines TRBV19 with TRBJ1-4, with D perhaps matching TRBD1 (5 bases). The V end was cut by 7 bases, the J end by 6 bases, with 12 bases between. The V gene's germline CDR1 is LNHDA and CDR2 SQIVND (reference sequence). The CDR3 loop spans 13 amino acids. CDR3 protein: CASNGGPYEKLFF. In DNA, the CDR3 is TGTGCCAGTAATGGGGGACCGTATGAAAAACTGTTTTTT.

The chain is built from TRBV6-4 and TRBJ2-1; 11 nucleotides align to TRBD1. Germline V gene data show CDR1 as MRHNA and CDR2 as SNTAGT. Germline trimming cut 3 bases from V and 8 bases from J; bases unmatched to any gene: 6. CDR3 length: 15 amino acids. The CDR3 here is CASSERTGGWDEQFF. CDR3 sequence (DNA): TGTGCCAGCAGTGAAAGGACAGGGGGCTGGGATGAGCAGTTCTTC.

The chain has TRBV11-3 and TRBJ2-1; D unresolved. The ends were cut back, 5 bases at V and 7 bases at J, with 18 bases in the middle. The CDR3 length is 15 residues. Germline lookup yields CDR1 SGHNT and CDR2 YENEEA. The DNA of the CDR3 is TGTGCCAGCAGCCCACTTGAAACGTTTGGTAATGAGCAGTTCTTC. Protein product: CASSPLETFGNEQFF.

The rearrangement uses TRBV18 and TRBJ1-5, with 10 bases that match TRBD1. The CDR3 is 18 amino acids. Germline V gene sequence: CDR1 KGHSH, CDR2 LQKENI. The ends lost 4 bases at V and 3 bases at J; junction bases unmatched: 12. CDR3 residues: CASSRAPGQGPINQPQHF. CDR3 sequence (DNA): TGTGCCAGCTCACGAGCGCCGGGACAGGGGCCCATCAATCAGCCCCAGCATTTT.

Concerning this clone itself: One end of the junction is discordant with germline, which a read error may explain. The chain employs TRBV7-6 and TRBJ1-6; D ambiguous. This CDR3 has 13 amino acids. Germline CDR1 and CDR2: SGHVS and FNYEAQ. The CDR3 bases are TGTGCCAGCAGCTTAGTTGAAGGAGGTACAGCCCGATTT. Protein product: CASSLVEGGTARF.

The V gene is TRBV7-2, the J gene TRBJ1-4; 7 bases are a match to TRBD1. V was pared by 4 bases and J by 4 bases, with 6 bases of the junction left unmatched. The CDR3 extends over 15 amino acids. Germline V CDR1 and CDR2: SGHTA, FQGNSA. The CDR3 nucleotides are TGTGCCAGCAGCTCAAAAGGGACAGATAATGAAAAACTGTTTTTT. It encodes CASSSKGTDNEKLFF.

V is TRBV27 and J is TRBJ2-5, with 12 positions matching TRBD2. Germline CDR1 reads MNHEY; CDR2 reads SMNVEV (reference sequence). V dropped 6 bases and J dropped 4; count of bases not matched to a gene: 6. This CDR3 is 15 amino acids long. The CDR3 region has the DNA TGTGCCAGCAGCCCGACTAGCGGGAGACTAGAGACCCAGTACTTC. It encodes CASSPTSGRLETQYF.

The rearrangement links TRBV6-5 to TRBJ1-5; D unclear. This CDR3 has 11 amino acids. The ends were cut back, 4 bases at V and 9 bases at J, with 7 bases in the middle. Germline-derived CDR1 and CDR2 are MNHEY and SVGAGI. The CDR3, as DNA: TGTGCCAGCAGTTTAGAATCGCCCCAGCATTTT. It specifies CASSLESPQHF.

V is TRBV30 and J is TRBJ2-7; D is ambiguous. The germline V gene has CDR1 GTSNPN and CDR2 SVGIG (reference sequence). The CDR3 is 13 residues long. Trimming took off 0 bases at V and 2 bases at J, with 8 bases between the two ends. The CDR3 nucleotides are TGTGCCTGGAGTGTAAGGTGGCCCTACGAGCAGTACTTC. Amino acid sequence: CAWSVRWPYEQYF. The full variable domain, with the rest looked up from reference TRBV30 and TRBJ2-7, is SQTIHQWPATLVQPVGSPLSLECTVEGTSNPNLYWYRQAAGRGLQLLFYSVGIGQISSEVPQNLSASRPQDRQFILSSKKLLLSDSGFYLCAWSVRWPYEQYFGPGTRLTVT.

The chain recombines TRBV29-1 with TRBJ2-1, with 9 bases matching TRBD1. V dropped 1 base and J dropped 0; count of bases not matched to a gene: 4. From germline, CDR1 is SQVTM and CDR2 ANQGSEA. This CDR3 region has 16 residues. This CDR3 is CSVEAGTGSSYNEQFF. CDR3 nucleotide sequence: TGCAGCGTTGAAGCCGGGACAGGGAGCTCCTACAATGAGCAGTTCTTC.

This chain joins TRBV4-3 and TRBJ2-3; 7 bases agree with TRBD2. The trim removed 6 bases at V and 0 bases at J, leaving 3 bases unmatched. Looked up from germline, CDR1 is LGHNA and CDR2 is YSLEER. The CDR3 contains 14 residues. The CDR3 nucleotides are TGCGCCAGCAGAGGACTAGAGAGCACAGATACGCAGTATTTT. It yields the protein CASRGLESTDTQYF.

This clone was counted only a few times. The chain has TRBV20-1 and TRBJ1-1, with a tentative D call TRBD1 (5 bases). The length of the CDR3 is 11 residues. Trimming took off 6 bases at V and 9 bases at J, with 14 bases between the two ends. Looked up from germline, CDR1 is DFQATT and CDR2 is SNEGSKA (reference sequence). The CDR3 sequence: CSAGDDGKAFF. CDR3 nucleotides: TGCAGTGCAGGGGATGACGGAAAAGCTTTCTTT.

The J gene is TRBJ2-7, the V gene TRBV27, with TRBD1 identical over 10 bases. Germline V gene lookup returns CDR1 MNHEY and CDR2 SMNVEV (reference sequence). The junction had 12 bases not matched to a gene; V was cut back by 6 bases and J by 4 bases. This CDR3 comprises 16 residues. CDR3 nucleotides: TGTGCCAGCAGCCTATCTCCGGGGACAGGGGCGTACGAGCAGTACTTC. It specifies CASSLSPGTGAYEQYF.

The rearrangement links TRBV6-1 to TRBJ1-1, with TRBD1 matching over 7 bases. Germline V lookup: CDR1 MNHNS, CDR2 SASEGT. CDR3 length equals 12 residues. Losses at the gene ends were 5 bases for V and 6 bases for J; bases not matched to a gene: 3. The CDR3 here is CASSRQGPEAFF. For the CDR3, the DNA is TGTGCCAGCAGTCGACAGGGCCCTGAAGCTTTCTTT.

This clone was recorded at least ten times. The chain carries TRBV5-1 and TRBJ2-7; 14 positions agree with TRBD2. Losses at the gene ends were 0 bases for V and 2 bases for J; bases not matched to a gene: 1. The germline gives CDR1 SGHRS, CDR2 YFSETQ. CDR3 length: 16 residues. The CDR3 bases are TGCGCCAGCAGCTTGGGGACTAGCGGGGGGACCTACGAGCAGTACTTC. It encodes CASSLGTSGGTYEQYF.

This chain links TRBV6-1 with TRBJ1-1, with 8 bases identical to TRBD1. V was clipped by 2 bases and J by 0 bases; unmatched bases: 8. The V gene's germline CDR1 is MNHNS and CDR2 SASEGT. CDR3 length: 17 amino acids. In nucleotides, the CDR3 is TGTGCCAGCAGTGAACCCGGGACAGGAGGCTTGAACACTGAAGCTTTCTTT. It specifies CASSEPGTGGLNTEAFF.

A single count supports this clone. The V call is TRBV30, the J call TRBJ1-2; D perhaps matches TRBD1 (6 bases). Per the germline V gene, CDR1 is GTSNPN and CDR2 is SVGIG (reference sequence). The CDR3 runs to 14 residues. V lost 2 bases, J lost 3 bases, and 13 bases lay in between. The CDR3 DNA reads TGTGCCTGGAGTTTAGGCGGGGGCGACTATGGCTACACCTTC. Amino acid sequence: CAWSLGGGDYGYTF.

This chain links TRBV11-2 with TRBJ2-3; no firm D call. The ends were cut back, 2 bases at V and 5 bases at J, with 11 bases in the middle. The CDR3 sequence is 14 residues long. Germline V lookup: CDR1 SGHAT, CDR2 FQNNGV. Written as DNA, the CDR3 is TGTGCCAGCAGCTTAAGGTCCCGGCTAGATACGCAGTATTTT. Its protein is CASSLRSRLDTQYF.